This is a list of T cell receptor beta chains from one sample in a study of T cells after yellow fever vaccination. MiXCR, run by TCRdb on the 5' RACE reads, gives a single entry per CDR3 protein. The sample carries roughly 520,000 distinct CDR3 sequences, less than 25% recorded once. This material consisted of PBMCs, taken approximately 22 days after the first yellow fever vaccination. These receptors were obtained from a man between 18 and 35 years old who received the YFV17D yellow fever vaccine. CDR3s include the opening cysteine and the closing phenylalanine or tryptophan.

CASSLGPTGERWDTQYF | TRBJ2-3 | TRBV7-8
CASSQVGQGETEAFF | TRBJ1-1 | TRBV4-2
CASSKSTDTQYF | TRBJ2-3 | TRBV5-1
CASSPRTGGASYEQYF | TRBJ2-7 | TRBV5-1
CASRPSGLMNTGELFF | TRBJ2-2 | TRBV12-3/TRBV12-4
CASSNRGTSYNEQFF | TRBJ2-1 | TRBV5-5
CASSLLLGGRDTQYF | TRBJ2-3 | TRBV3-1
CASRINLNTGELFF | TRBJ2-2 | TRBV7-3
CASSYGIPGQPQHF | TRBJ1-5 | TRBV6-2/TRBV6-3
CASSIRTRGPEQFF | TRBJ2-1 | TRBV13
CAKWTDSNQPQHF | TRBJ1-5 | TRBV21-1
CSARGSATNEKLFF | TRBJ1-4 | TRBV20-1
CASSYSIPGRLNTEAFF | TRBJ1-1 | TRBV6-5
CASSPYPGTSGAETQYF | TRBJ2-5 | TRBV3-1
CSASGTVNEQFF | TRBJ2-1 | TRBV20-1
CASWKDRGYNEQFF | TRBJ2-1 | TRBV5-1
CASSLQGLQGQPQHF | TRBJ1-5 | TRBV5-1
CASEGHRASNYGYTF | TRBJ1-2 | TRBV7-9
CSARVSQETQYF | TRBJ2-5 | TRBV20-1
CASMETGKESPLHF | TRBJ1-6 | TRBV7-9
CASRLGQSGNTIYF | TRBJ1-3 | TRBV7-2
CASSHRQQLAKNIQYF | TRBJ2-4 | TRBV3-1
CSANPGLAKNIQYF | TRBJ2-4 | TRBV20-1
CASSERTEVYEQYF | TRBJ2-7 | TRBV18
CASSPNGAGTYNEQFF | TRBJ2-1 | TRBV4-2
CASSQTGTSTDTQYF | TRBJ2-3 | TRBV4-2
CASSSDRAHTEAFF | TRBJ1-1 | TRBV7-6
CSARDGRNYGYTF | TRBJ1-2 | TRBV20-1
CSAWGQGHQPQHF | TRBJ1-5 | TRBV20-1
CASSSTGATNEKLFF | TRBJ1-4 | TRBV5-1
CASSEADREQFF | TRBJ2-1 | TRBV25-1
CASNSPGQGTYEQYF | TRBJ2-7 | TRBV6-1
CASSRFGTGLNEQFF | TRBJ2-1 | TRBV7-2
CASSLGMGSYNSPLHF | TRBJ1-6 | TRBV5-5
CASRVSGAYQETQYF | TRBJ2-5 | TRBV11-2